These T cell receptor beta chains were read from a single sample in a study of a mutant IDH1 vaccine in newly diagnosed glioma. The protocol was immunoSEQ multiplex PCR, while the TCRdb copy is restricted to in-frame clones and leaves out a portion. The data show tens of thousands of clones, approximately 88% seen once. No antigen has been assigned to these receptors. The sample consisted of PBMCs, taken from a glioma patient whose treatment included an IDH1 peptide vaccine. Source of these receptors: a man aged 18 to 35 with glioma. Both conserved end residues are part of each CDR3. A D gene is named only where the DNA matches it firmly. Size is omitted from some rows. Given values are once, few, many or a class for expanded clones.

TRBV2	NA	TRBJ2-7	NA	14	CASSGGGSYYEQYF	TGTGCCAGCAGTGGAGGGGGATCCTACTACGAGCAGTACTTC
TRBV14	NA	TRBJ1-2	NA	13	CASSQVRGDGYTF	TGTGCCAGCAGCCAAGTTAGAGGGGACGGCTACACCTTC
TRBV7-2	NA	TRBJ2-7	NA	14	CASSPRQLTYEQYF	TGTGCCAGCAGCCCCCGACAGTTAACCTACGAGCAGTACTTC
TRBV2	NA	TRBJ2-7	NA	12	CASSKQGYEQYF	TGTGCCAGCAGTAAACAGGGCTACGAGCAGTACTTC
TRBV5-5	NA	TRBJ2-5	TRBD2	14	CASSVTSRQETQYF	TGTGCCAGCAGCGTGACTAGCCGGCAAGAGACCCAGTACTTC
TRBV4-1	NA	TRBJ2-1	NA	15	CASSQDRGDYREQFF	TGCGCCAGCAGCCAAGATAGGGGGGACTACCGTGAGCAGTTCTTC
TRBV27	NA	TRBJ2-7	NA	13	CASSFGSIYEQYF	TGTGCCAGCAGTTTTGGGTCAATCTACGAGCAGTACTTC
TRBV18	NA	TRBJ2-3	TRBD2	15	CASSSTSGVTDTQYF	TGTGCCAGCTCATCTACTAGCGGGGTCACAGATACGCAGTATTTT
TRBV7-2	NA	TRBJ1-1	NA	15	CASTHPPGISAEAFF	TGTGCCAGCACCCACCCCCCCGGGATTTCCGCTGAAGCTTTCTTT
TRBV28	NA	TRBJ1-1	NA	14	CASSFNYLNTEAFF	TGTGCCAGCAGTTTTAACTACCTGAACACTGAAGCTTTCTTT
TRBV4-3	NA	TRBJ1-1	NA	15	CASSQLDSMNTEAFF	TGCGCCAGCAGCCAACTCGACAGTATGAACACTGAAGCTTTCTTT
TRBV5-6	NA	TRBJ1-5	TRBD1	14	CASSFGQGNQPQHF	TGTGCCAGCAGCTTCGGACAGGGGAATCAGCCCCAGCATTTT
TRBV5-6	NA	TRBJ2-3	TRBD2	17	CASSFTTGTSGTDTQYF	TGTGCCAGCAGCTTTACGACCGGGACTAGTGGCACAGATACGCAGTATTTT
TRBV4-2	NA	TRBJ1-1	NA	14	CASSHEQGGAEAFF	TGTGCCAGCAGCCATGAACAGGGCGGCGCTGAAGCTTTCTTT
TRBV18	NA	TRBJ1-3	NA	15	CASSPGGAAGNTIYF	TGTGCCAGCTCACCGGGGGGCGCAGCTGGAAACACCATATATTTT
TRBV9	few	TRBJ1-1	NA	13	CASSVGSRGEAFF	TGTGCCAGCAGCGTAGGGTCGAGAGGTGAAGCTTTCTTT
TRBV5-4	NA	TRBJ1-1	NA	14	CASSLGAPGTEAFF	TGTGCCAGCAGCTTGGGGGCCCCGGGGACTGAAGCTTTCTTT
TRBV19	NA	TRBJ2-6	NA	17	CASSIRPGVERANVLTF	TGTGCCAGTAGTATTCGCCCAGGGGTTGAACGGGCCAACGTCCTGACTTTC
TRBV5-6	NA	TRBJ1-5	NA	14	CASSLAGRNQPQHF	TGTGCCAGCAGCTTGGCGGGTCGCAATCAGCCCCAGCATTTT
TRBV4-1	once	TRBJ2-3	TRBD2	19	CASSRTSGSPPQRTDTQYF	TGCGCCAGCAGCCGGACTAGCGGGAGCCCGCCACAACGCACAGATACGCAGTATTTT
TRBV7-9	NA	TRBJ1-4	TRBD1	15	CASSRGDRSNEKLFF	TGTGCCAGCAGCCGGGGGGACAGGTCTAATGAAAAACTGTTTTTT
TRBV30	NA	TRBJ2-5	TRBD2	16	CAWSKPGLAGLETQYF	TGTGCCTGGAGCAAACCGGGACTAGCGGGACTTGAGACCCAGTACTTC
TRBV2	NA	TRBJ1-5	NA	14	CASSDSEAAQPQHF	TGTGCCAGCAGTGATTCCGAGGCGGCGCAGCCCCAGCATTTT
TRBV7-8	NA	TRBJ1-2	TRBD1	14	CASSFDRVGSGYTF	TGTGCCAGCAGCTTCGACAGGGTCGGAAGTGGCTACACCTTC
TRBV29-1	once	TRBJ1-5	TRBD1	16	CSDPDRDRYSNQPQHF	TGCAGCGACCCCGATAGGGACAGGTATAGCAATCAGCCCCAGCATTTT
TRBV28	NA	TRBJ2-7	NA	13	CASSFQLSPEQYF	TGTGCCAGCAGTTTCCAGCTCAGCCCCGAGCAGTACTTC
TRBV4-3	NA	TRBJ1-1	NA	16	CASSQEGPPSNTEAFF	TGCGCCAGCAGCCAAGAGGGGCCCCCTTCGAACACTGAAGCTTTCTTT